The present T cell receptor beta chain was sequenced within a study of blood T cell repertoires in COVID-19. The table came from immunoSEQ multiplex PCR; TCRdb's copy has only in-frame clones and leaves some out. Among 120,000 or so clones listed, approximately 90% were seen once. The CDR3 totals 14 residues. Germline-derived CDR1 and CDR2 are LNHDA and SQIVND (reference sequence). V lost 3 bases and J 2 bases, leaving 10 bases between the germline ends. The clonotype was recovered from a man aged 65 to 85 with active or convalescent COVID-19. The chain employs TRBV19 and TRBJ1-2; D is perhaps TRBD1 (5 bases). The sequenced sample consisted of peripheral blood. The CDR3 DNA is TGTGCCAGTAGTATGAAGAGACAGAACTATGGCTACACCTTC. It specifies CASSMKRQNYGYTF.